Reported below is one T cell receptor beta chain. As yet, its antigen is unknown. With 2 bases removed from V and 5 bases from J, the gap between germline ends came to 9 bases. The CDR3 sequence is 13 residues long. Germline V CDR1 and CDR2: MRHNA, SNTAGT. 13 Jbeta primers and 60 Vbeta primers were used for the PCR. Profiling relied on immunoSEQ multiplex PCR, and the TCRdb table lists in-frame clones only, not all of them. The sample shows under 200,000 clones, around 82% of them seen only once. This record comes from a study of cytomegalovirus exposure and HLA in healthy donors. Study-wide findings and caveats: The authors assumed roughly uniform sequencing depth across donors for presence/absence analyses.

Sequencing was performed on PBMCs. The rearrangement links TRBV6-4 to TRBJ1-1, with a possible D match to TRBD1 (5 bases). This sequence originates from a middle-aged man in good health and CMV-seropositive. CDR3 in DNA: TGTGCCAGCAGTGACAGGGAGGGGACTGAAGCTTTCTTT. It yields the protein CASSDREGTEAFF.